This T cell receptor (beta chain) was obtained from a study of a mutant IDH1 vaccine in newly diagnosed glioma. Looking at the study overall: The start of vaccination came 4-6 weeks after radiotherapy alone, or with temozolomide cycles.

Method: immunoSEQ multiplex PCR; TCRdb's copy keeps in-frame clones and lacks some. The data hold about 120,000 clones, with about four fifths observed a single time. Time point indicated: week 11, during vaccination. Every single dose of the vaccine, 300 ug of mutant IDH1 20-mer peptide, came with topical imiquimod. Findings and caveats of the study: Across multiple MHC alleles, 93.3% of patients had vaccine-induced responses.

The CDR3 is made up of 15 amino acids. V lost 2 bases and J 7 bases, leaving 15 bases between the germline ends. Germline V gives CDR1 SGHTA, CDR2 FQGNSA. As regards this clone: Its matching antigen is unknown.

The chain carries TRBV7-2 and TRBJ1-5; no clear D gene. This TCR was sampled from a man aged 35 to 55 with glioma. The sequences come from PBMCs, collected from a glioma patient whose treatment included an IDH1 peptide vaccine. The CDR3, as DNA: TGTGCCAGCAGCTTACTGTCAGGTACGGACCAGCCCCAGCATTTT. It translates to CASSLLSGTDQPQHF.